This section outlines one T cell receptor beta chain sequence together with its context. Its matching antigen is unknown. V was clipped by 6 bases and J by 3 bases, with 12 bases between them. CDR3 size: 14 residues. Germline V lookup: CDR1 KGHSH, CDR2 LQKENI. The data originate from a study of T-cell memory formation after mild COVID-19. Study-wide background: Largely donor-specific sequence clusters came from two donors. The study's findings and limits: Pre-infection memory harbored some responding clones, suggesting cross-reactive memory joined. Shrinking CD4+ clones were chiefly CM and EM; CD8+ ones were chiefly EMRA. A second wave expanding day 15 to 37 was CD4+-biased; contracting clones were balanced.

TCRdb re-derived calls from the 5' RACE reads in MiXCR, one entry per CDR3 protein. This sample has 150,000 to 200,000 distinct CDR3 sequences; 16% occur once, and the top ten carry roughly 1.9%. This sequence was found in an adult woman who had mild COVID-19 (a few samples of this study predate the infection). Cell type and time point are not known. The sequenced sample was PBMCs or a T cell subset sorted from them (not recorded which). V and J are TRBV18 and TRBJ1-5, with unresolved D. The CDR3 coding sequence is TGTGCCAGCTCGACCACGGAGGCCAATCAGCCCCAGCATTTT. Its translation is CASSTTEANQPQHF.